Sequencing of this T cell receptor beta chain was carried out in a study of blood T cell repertoires in COVID-19 (dated by TCRdb to the early 2020s). The study in broad terms: Recovered participants in ImmuneRACE Cohort 3 were defined as having two consecutive negative NP/OP PCR tests, clearance from a healthcare professional, or resolution of symptoms. Samples came from the ongoing ImmuneRACE study (first 160 participants) plus 1,254 subjects from 6 global collaborators. A de-identified subject ID, COVID-19 status, age in years and sex were almost always included in the sample metadata. Subjects who had been exposed to COVID-19, were actively infected with it, or had recovered from it provided the deeply sampled blood TCRbeta repertoires that made up the dataset. A freely available public database, intended as a resource for researchers studying the immune response to SARS-CoV-2, is where the repertoires were released. Samples from collaborators originated in the United States, Italy and Spain and spanned both the acute and convalescent phases of COVID-19. The material from the prospective study consisted of cDNA or gDNA derived from T cells, B-cell-depleted T cells, or PBMCs. Where available, HLA class I and class II types were obtained from metadata supplied by the sample provider rather than from assay-based typing.

TCRbeta CDR3 regions were amplified from genomic DNA by means of the immunoSEQ Assay, a bias-controlled multiplex PCR. The source study handled its data this way. Within the assay, amplification of reference gene primers was used to estimate how many nucleated cells each sample contained. To quantify the absolute abundance of each unique TCRbeta CDR3 rearrangement, sequence reads were collapsed and filtered. For each sample, productive Simpson clonality was calculated as the square root of Simpson's diversity index over productive rearrangements. TCRdb mirrors the immuneACCESS table, restricted to in-frame sequences. Some clones are absent from its copies; in checked studies, under half trace to an unresolved V gene, and the reason for the others is unknown. V, J and clone size derive from that table, while D and trimming were established from the DNA sequence. The sample table holds 200,000 to 250,000 clones, of which 70% to 90% were seen once. The ten largest clones add up to approximately 3% of the sample.

From cysteine to phenylalanine, the CDR3 is 13 amino acids long. Solely the CDR3 DNA is kept, with 39 bases framed from the first base. Cut back by 3 bases and 8 bases, the V and J ends lie 8 bases apart. Participants in the prospective study were enrolled through a virtual design, were aged roughly 18 to 90 years, and lived in 24 United States geographic areas. Cohort assignment in the prospective study relied on participant-reported clinical history from a screening survey and a study questionnaire. Mobile phlebotomists in the prospective study collected whole blood, serum and a nasopharyngeal or oropharyngeal swab from every participant. Participants in the prospective study had the option to provide additional blood draws and questionnaires over a roughly two-month period. Blood samples from the prospective study were shipped frozen or at room temperature prior to DNA extraction. To note about this clone: It lacks a known antigen. The record has no base qualities; no much larger clone is one base away.

What the study reported, not specific to this receptor: How much clinical and demographic metadata was included differed by source and by participant, and the metadata was provided uncurated.

The V and J segments used are TRBV12-3 or TRBV12-4 and TRBJ1-6; no D gene is confidently identified. The sequencing input was PBMCs or T cells enriched from blood (not recorded which). This sequence originates from a woman aged 50 to 60 in a cohort exposed to, infected with or recovered from COVID-19 (not recorded which). The DNA sequence is as follows: TGTGCCAGCAGTTTTTTAATTGATTCACCCCTCCACTTT. It codes for CASSFLIDSPLHF.